This TCR beta chain was observed in a study of OX40 agonist ivuxolimab in advanced cancers. Assay used: immunoSEQ multiplex PCR; TCRdb lists only in-frame clones, some missing. The data contain fewer than 20,000 clones, about 81% of them seen just once; the ten biggest clones take up more than 35%. This CDR3 region has 15 residues. V was pared by 5 bases and J by 2 bases, with 7 bases of the junction left unmatched. Germline V gene data show CDR1 as MNHEY and CDR2 as SMNVEV (reference sequence). This clonotype was obtained from an adult with an advanced solid tumor such as melanoma, head and neck, liver or kidney cancer. This chain uses TRBV27 with TRBJ2-7; 9 bases are shared with TRBD2. The sample consisted of CD4+ or CD8+ T cells sorted from blood, taken in a trial of the OX40 agonist ivuxolimab. The CDR3 DNA sequence: TGTGCCAGCAGTGTGACTAGCGGACCTACCTACGAGCAGTACTTC. Its protein product is CASSVTSGPTYEQYF.